The T cell receptor beta chain described here comes from a study of T cell responses to AZD1222 COVID-19 vaccine. Whole-study results and caveats: There were repertoire samples only from the period after the peak T cell response. Baseline seropositives among AZD1222 recipients totaled only six or seven. With dominance at 160-218 and 743-854, vaccine-associated CD4 TCRs spanned spike. White British people made up most donors, females outnumbered males, and clonal diversity was possibly underestimated.

Of note for this clone: Its antigen is as yet unknown.

The protocol was immunoSEQ multiplex PCR, while the TCRdb copy is restricted to in-frame clones and leaves out a portion. The sample carries under 55,000 clones, around four fifths recorded once. The receptor comes from an adult in good health. The sample was peripheral blood, taken on day 0 of AZD1222 vaccination.

The CDR3 region has the DNA TGTGCCAGCAGGACGCCGGGACAGGGAAACACCATATATTTT. Protein: CASRTPGQGNTIYF. V usage is TRBV6-5 and J usage is TRBJ1-3; 7 bases match TRBD1. V lost 6 bases to trimming and J lost 4 bases; unmatched junction nucleotides: 6. Germline V gene data show CDR1 as MNHEY and CDR2 as SVGAGI. The CDR3 sequence is 14 residues long.